The 2 T cell receptor beta chains below were found in one sample sequenced in a study of cytomegalovirus exposure and HLA in healthy donors. 13 Jbeta primers and 60 Vbeta primers were used for the PCR. The data were produced by immunoSEQ multiplex PCR, yet TCRdb's version contains in-frame clones alone and is incomplete. The sample holds just over 150,000 clones, around 80% seen once. The source material was PBMCs. The receptors shown here come from a male donor in good health and CMV-seropositive.

The J gene is TRBJ2-7, the V gene TRBV28; TRBD1 is a possible D gene (5 bases). The CDR3 loop spans 15 amino acids. Deletions cut 5 bases from V and 0 bases from J, with 14 bases between. Per the germline V gene, CDR1 is MDHEN and CDR2 is SYDVKM. The CDR3 loop reads CASSETAFSSYEQYF. DNA of the CDR3: TGTGCCAGCAGTGAGACAGCTTTCAGCTCCTACGAGCAGTACTTC. Supplemented by reference TRBV28 and TRBJ2-7, the full variable domain reads DVKVTQSSRYLVKRTGEKVFLECVQDMDHENMFWYRQDPGLGLRLIYFSYDVKMKEKGDIPEGYSVSREKKERFSLILESASTNQTSMYLCASSETAFSSYEQYFGPGTRLTVT.

This clone appeared a single time. The genes are TRBV27 and TRBJ2-1; TRBD2 matches at 16 bases. Germline V CDR1 and CDR2: MNHEY, SMNVEV (reference sequence). The length of the CDR3 is 18 residues. With 0 bases clipped from V and 4 bases from J, the junction kept 3 bases outside the gene matches. As DNA, the CDR3 is TGTGCCAGCAGTTTATCTGGGACTAGCGGGAGGGCGTACAATGAGCAGTTCTTC. As protein: CASSLSGTSGRAYNEQFF.